This T cell receptor beta chain was sequenced in a study of blood T cell repertoires in COVID-19 (TCRdb year 2020). Notes on the research overall: Samples covering the acute and convalescent phases of COVID-19 were provided by collaborators in the United States, Italy and Spain. Subjects who had been exposed to COVID-19, were actively infected with it, or had recovered from it provided the deeply sampled blood TCRbeta repertoires that made up the dataset. Where HLA class I and class II types were available, the types were taken from metadata supplied by the sample provider, not from assay-based typing. The samples were drawn from two sources: the first 160 participants of the ongoing ImmuneRACE study, and over 1,000 subjects contributed by 6 global collaborators. The repertoires were made available in a free public database intended to serve as a resource for research on the immune response to SARS-CoV-2. The material from the prospective study consisted of cDNA or gDNA derived from T cells, B-cell-depleted T cells, or PBMCs. The sample metadata nearly always contained a de-identified subject ID, COVID-19 status, age in years and sex.

The full study reports these points: The quantity of clinical and demographic metadata differed by source and by participant and was supplied without curation.

At one collaborating source in Seattle, patients were enrolled during active infection and were followed longitudinally through the course of disease. Collaborating institutions collected whole blood in K2EDTA tubes following their own protocols. For TCRbeta analysis, collaborators shipped samples as frozen whole blood, isolated PBMCs, or DNA extracted from either of those sample types. TCRbeta CDR3 regions were amplified from genomic DNA using the immunoSEQ Assay, a bias-controlled multiplex PCR. The authors' analysis ran thus. Within the assay, amplification of reference gene primers was used to estimate how many nucleated cells each sample contained. Sequence reads were collapsed and filtered to measure the absolute abundance of every unique TCRbeta CDR3 rearrangement. For each sample, productive Simpson clonality was calculated as the square root of Simpson's diversity index over productive rearrangements. TCRdb re-hosts the immuneACCESS table, in-frame sequences only. Its copies lack some clones; in the studies checked, an unresolved V gene accounts for under half of them, and the cause for the rest is not known. That table supplies the V and J calls and clone size; D and trimming were determined from the DNA. Recorded for this sample are about 150,000 clones; roughly 88% of them occurred a single time. The ten largest account for 0.55% to 0.75% of the sample.

After removal of 4 bases from V and 6 bases from J, the junction retains 8 bases not matched to a gene. Inclusive of the bounding cysteine and phenylalanine, the CDR3 is 15 residues long. Of the read, only the CDR3 DNA is kept; its 45 bases are in frame from base 1. As encoded in the germline V gene, CDR1 is SGHDN while CDR2 is FVKESK. In its sample, this clone was seen a few times. What this receptor recognizes is not known. Within one base of it there is no much larger clone, and no base qualities were kept. Sequenced sample: peripheral blood. The receptor's source is a man aged 55 to 70 with COVID-19, enrolled during active disease. Rearrangement joined TRBV14 to TRBJ1-2, with TRBD1 identical over 10 junction bases. The CDR3 region reads CASSPRLGQGDGYTF. The DNA reads as follows: TGTGCCAGCAGCCCCCGACTCGGACAGGGGGATGGCTACACCTTC. The CDR3 plus the reference TRBV14 and TRBJ1-2 genes for the other parts give the full variable domain: EAGVTQFPSHSVIEKGQTVTLRCDPISGHDNLYWYRRVMGKEIKFLLHFVKESKQDESGMPNNRFLAERTGGTYSTLKVQPAELEDSGVYFCASSPRLGQGDGYTFGSGTRLTVV.